This T cell receptor beta chain was obtained from a study of blood T cell repertoires in COVID-19. J gave up 4 bases and V 2 bases, and 7 bases lay outside the gene matches. Germline V gene sequence: CDR1 KGHSH, CDR2 LQKENI. The CDR3 is 15 residues long. Per the original data handling: Reference gene primers were amplified, and this amplification served to estimate nucleated cell counts. The method was immunoSEQ multiplex PCR; TCRdb's version includes in-frame clones alone and lacks a portion of them. Clonal size and the V and J genes are those of that table, whereas D and trimming came from the DNA. The profile shows around 100,000 clones, 90% of them singletons.

Sequencing was done on a sample of peripheral blood. This clonotype was sampled from a man in his fifties with acute or convalescent COVID-19. The chain links TRBV18 to TRBJ2-7; 8 bases are a match to TRBD2. CDR3 amino acids: CASSPGSGSSYEQYF. For the CDR3, the DNA is TGTGCCAGCTCACCAGGCAGCGGGAGTTCTTACGAGCAGTACTTC.